Detailed here is one T cell receptor (beta chain). Its antigen is undetermined. A clone one base away is much larger, so this may be a read error. Time point described: patch test 2, 6 weeks after DPC sensitization. Treatment indicated: therapeutic diphenylcyclopropenone sensitization with weekly scalp DPC. The germline V gene has CDR1 MNHEY and CDR2 SVGEGT. This CDR3 is 15 amino acids long. These data originate in a study of human T cells and chemical hapten exposure. One entry per CDR3 protein, called by TCRdb with MiXCR from the RACE reads. The table lists over 40,000 distinct CDR3 sequences, 3% to 4% of them singletons. Whole-study findings and limits: Counts of TCRs above 1 in 1000 frequency stayed unchanged with DPC sensitization.

This sequence joins TRBV6-2 or TRBV6-3 and TRBJ1-1; D possibly corresponds to TRBD1 (6 bases). Sequenced material: whole blood, taken in connection with sensitization to the hapten diphenylcyclopropenone (DPC). This clonotype originated in a man aged 40-49 years with alopecia areata. Some clones in this sample may be carry-over from other donors' samples. CDR3 in amino acids: CASSQQLQGNTESFF. DNA of the CDR3: TGTGCCAGCAGTCAACAACTCCAGGGGAACACTGAATCTTTCTTT.